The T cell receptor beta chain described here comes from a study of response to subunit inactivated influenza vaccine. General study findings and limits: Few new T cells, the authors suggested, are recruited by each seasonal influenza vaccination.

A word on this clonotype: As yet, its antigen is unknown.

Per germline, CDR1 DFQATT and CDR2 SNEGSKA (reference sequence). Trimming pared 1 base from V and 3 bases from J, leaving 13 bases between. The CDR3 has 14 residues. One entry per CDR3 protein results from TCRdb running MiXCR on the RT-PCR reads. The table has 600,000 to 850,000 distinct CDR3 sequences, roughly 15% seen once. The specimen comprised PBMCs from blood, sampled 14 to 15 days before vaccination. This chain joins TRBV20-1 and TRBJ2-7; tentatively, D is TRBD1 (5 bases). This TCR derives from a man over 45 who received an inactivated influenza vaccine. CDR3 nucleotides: TGCAGTGCTAGAGGGACATTGAATTACTACGAGCAGTACTTC. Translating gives CSARGTLNYYEQYF.